This TCR beta chain came from a study of T-cell reconstitution after alpha-beta-depleted transplantation in children (TCRdb year 2016). Describing the broader study: The study quantitatively tracked T-cell immune reconstitution after TCRalphabeta/CD19-depleted allogeneic hematopoietic cell transplantation in children using TCR repertoire profiling.

Taken from cysteine to phenylalanine, the CDR3 has 14 residues. Here the CDR3 DNA is all that survives: 42 bases in frame from base 1. Compared with germline, V lacks 4 bases and J lacks 2 bases; bases without a gene match: 4. The germline V gene gives CDR1 as SQVTM and CDR2 as ANQGSEA. Library creation used PCR. TCRdb shows the sequencer as Illumina HiSeq 2500. TCR libraries were prepared with molecular barcoding, using unique molecular identifiers to normalize TCRbeta repertoire quantification. TCRdb reprocessed the public reads (quality trimming at Q25 with fastp, clone calling with MiXCR) and kept in-frame beta chains. A single entry per CDR3 protein holds the most common genes and DNA from its merged rows. Counted in this sample were approximately 420,000 distinct CDR3 sequences; roughly a tenth of them appeared once. The leading ten clones occupy 4.5% to 7% of the sample. This clonotype was seen at least ten times. What this receptor recognizes is not known. Per-base qualities were not stored, and no clone one base away is much larger.

Source: PBMCs from the stem cell graft donor, taken from the stem cell graft. This TCR came from a human donor who donated a stem cell graft to a child with acute myeloid leukemia. The chain couples TRBV29-1 to TRBJ2-3; 9 bases in between match TRBD2. The base sequence is TGCAGCGTTGGTAGCGGGAGCCCCACAGATACGCAGTATTTT. This gives the protein CSVGSGSPTDTQYF.